This T cell receptor beta chain was found in a study of radiotherapy plus CTLA-4 blockade in lung cancer. For the study at large: Among patients, approximately 17% showed objective responses, and about 31% had disease control.

TCRdb keeps only in-frame clones here, not all; method: immunoSEQ multiplex PCR. The sample includes tens of thousands of clones, roughly 87% seen only once; the top ten take 0.75% to 0.85%. This clone was counted a single time. Antigen specificity is unknown. V lost 5 bases, J lost 5 bases, and 14 bases lay in between. The germline V gene encodes CDR1 MNHEY and CDR2 SMNVEV (reference sequence). This CDR3 has 14 residues. Study results and caveats: TCR clones from tumors expanded in blood after radiotherapy plus ipilimumab.

This chain uses TRBV27 with TRBJ2-3, with TRBD2 as a possible D gene (5 bases). The input for sequencing was peripheral blood, taken from a patient treated with radiotherapy plus ipilimumab. The clonotype was recovered from a human donor with non-small cell lung cancer who had stable disease on radiotherapy plus ipilimumab. The CDR3 region has the DNA TGTGCCAGCAGTCAATCGTTGGCGGGAGATACGCAGTATTTT. Amino acids: CASSQSLAGDTQYF.